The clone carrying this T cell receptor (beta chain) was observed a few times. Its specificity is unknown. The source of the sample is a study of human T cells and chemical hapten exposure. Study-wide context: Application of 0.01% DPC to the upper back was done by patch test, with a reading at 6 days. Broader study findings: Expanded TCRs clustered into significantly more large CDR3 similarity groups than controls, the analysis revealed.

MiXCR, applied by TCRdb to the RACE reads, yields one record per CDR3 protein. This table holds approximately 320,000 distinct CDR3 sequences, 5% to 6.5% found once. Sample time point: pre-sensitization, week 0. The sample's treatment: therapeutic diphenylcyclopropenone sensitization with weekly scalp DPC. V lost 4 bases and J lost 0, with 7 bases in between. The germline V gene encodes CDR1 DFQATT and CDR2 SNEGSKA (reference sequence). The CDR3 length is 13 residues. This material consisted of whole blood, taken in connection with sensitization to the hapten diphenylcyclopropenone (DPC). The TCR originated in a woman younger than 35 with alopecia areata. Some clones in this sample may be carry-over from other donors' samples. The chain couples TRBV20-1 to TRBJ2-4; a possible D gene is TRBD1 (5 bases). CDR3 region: CSATQGAKNIQYF. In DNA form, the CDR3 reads TGCAGTGCTACCCAGGGAGCCAAAAACATTCAGTACTTC.